One and the same sample provided the 27 T cell receptor beta chains below, sequenced in a study of cytomegalovirus exposure and HLA in healthy donors. TCRdb's copy holds only in-frame clones and misses some; the assay was immunoSEQ multiplex PCR. The table lists about 120,000 clones, about 88% of them singletons. Specimen: PBMCs. These receptors were obtained from a man aged 18 to 29 in good health and CMV-seropositive.

The chain carries TRBV5-5 and TRBJ1-3, with TRBD1 matching over 8 bases. Germline CDR1 and CDR2: SGHKS and YYEKEE (reference sequence). The CDR3 consists of 14 residues. V lost 4 bases, J lost 6 bases, and 6 bases stayed unmatched. This CDR3 reads CASSTTGEQNTIYF. The DNA for the CDR3 is TGTGCCAGCAGCACGACAGGGGAGCAAAACACCATATATTTT.

V gene TRBV7-9 combines with J gene TRBJ2-7; 9 positions match TRBD2. V trimming: 1 base; J trimming: 4 bases; junction bases outside the gene matches: 2. Germline-derived CDR1 and CDR2 are SEHNR and FQNEAQ (reference sequence). The CDR3 is 14 residues long. The CDR3 DNA sequence: TGTGCCAGCAGCTTAGTAGCGGGAGAATACGAGCAGTACTTC. Translated, it gives CASSLVAGEYEQYF.

This chain uses TRBV4-1 with TRBJ1-1, with D possibly being TRBD1 (6 bases). With 0 bases removed from V and 5 bases from J, the gap between germline ends came to 13 bases. This CDR3 region has 15 residues. The germline V gene has CDR1 MGHRA and CDR2 YSYEKL. CDR3 in amino acids: CASSQDLRGPTEAFF. CDR3 coding DNA: TGCGCCAGCAGCCAAGATCTGCGGGGGCCTACTGAAGCTTTCTTT.

The chain joins TRBV9 to TRBJ1-2, with a possible D match to TRBD1 (5 bases). CDR3 size: 13 residues. Trimming shortened V by 3 bases and J by 5 bases, and 11 bases separated the two germline ends. Looked up from germline, CDR1 is SGDLS and CDR2 is YYNGEE. The chain's CDR3 is CASSADSKYGYTF. For the CDR3, the DNA is TGTGCCAGCAGCGCCGACAGCAAATATGGCTACACCTTC. The full variable domain, with the rest looked up from reference TRBV9 and TRBJ1-2, is DSGVTQTPKHLITATGQRVTLRCSPRSGDLSVYWYQQSLDQGLQFLIQYYNGEERAKGNILERFSAQQFPDLHSELNLSSLELGDSALYFCASSADSKYGYTFGSGTRLTVV.

The chain links TRBV15 to TRBJ1-4; 8 nucleotides align to TRBD1. There are 18 residues in the CDR3. Germline values: CDR1 LNHNV, CDR2 YYDKDF (reference sequence). With 0 bases clipped from V and 5 bases from J, the junction kept 11 bases outside the gene matches. CDR3 protein: CATSRDLSFRGLNEKLFF. In DNA, the CDR3 is TGTGCCACCAGCAGAGATCTGAGCTTCAGGGGGCTAAATGAAAAACTGTTTTTT.

V is TRBV19 and J is TRBJ2-2; maybe TRBD2 (5 bases). Trimming removed 8 bases at V and 2 bases at J, with 12 bases between. Germline V gene sequence: CDR1 LNHDA, CDR2 SQIVND (reference sequence). The CDR3 has 14 residues. The CDR3, as DNA: TGTGCCAGTTCCTGGACTGAAAACACCGGGGAGCTGTTTTTT. Its translation: CASSWTENTGELFF.

The chain uses TRBV5-6 and TRBJ1-1; 7 bases map to TRBD1. The V segment lost 1 base and the J segment 6 bases; nucleotides outside the gene matches: 9. CDR3 length: 15 residues. Germline lookup yields CDR1 SGHDT and CDR2 YYEEEE. CDR3 in amino acids: CASSLSNRGAAEAFF. CDR3 DNA sequence: TGTGCCAGCAGCTTGTCGAACAGGGGTGCCGCTGAAGCTTTCTTT.

The rearrangement uses TRBV5-1 and TRBJ1-1; perhaps TRBD1 as D (6 bases). Trimming took off 0 bases at V and 1 base at J, with 13 bases between the two ends. CDR1 is SGHRS, CDR2 YFSETQ, per germline. The CDR3 is 16 amino acids. This CDR3 reads CASSLAIGRGNTEAFF. CDR3 DNA sequence: TGCGCCAGCAGCTTGGCAATCGGCAGGGGGAACACTGAAGCTTTCTTT.

The V call is TRBV7-2, the J call TRBJ1-5, with D maybe TRBD1 (5 bases). Germline V CDR1 and CDR2: SGHTA, FQGNSA. This CDR3 contains 14 residues. Trimming took 5 bases from V and 6 from J, leaving 14 bases between them. The CDR3 loop is CASSLNGQGQPQHF. The CDR3 DNA sequence: TGTGCCAGCAGCCTCAATGGGCAGGGTCAGCCCCAGCATTTT.

This clone was observed once. The chain uses TRBV6-1 and TRBJ2-3; 13 nucleotides line up with TRBD2. V dropped 4 bases and J dropped 14; count of bases not matched to a gene: 12. The CDR3 is 15 amino acids. The germline V gene has CDR1 MNHNS and CDR2 SASEGT. The CDR3 spells CASSAGTSGATVAYF. CDR3 coding DNA: TGTGCCAGCAGTGCCGGGACTAGCGGGGCAACGGTGGCGTATTTT.

In the case of this clone: In the same sample, other DNA sequences code for this CDR3. J is TRBJ1-1 and V is TRBV27; the match to TRBD1 covers 9 bases. The CDR3 runs 13 residues. Germline CDR1 MNHEY, CDR2 SMNVEV (reference sequence). V was pared by 6 bases and J by 5 bases, with 4 bases of the junction left unmatched. Here the CDR3 reads CASSLTGGTEAFF. The CDR3 DNA is TGTGCCAGCAGCTTGACAGGGGGAACTGAAGCTTTCTTT.

V and J are TRBV2 and TRBJ1-4; D is undetermined. CDR3 length: 13 residues. Germline CDR1 and CDR2: SNHLY and FYNNEI. Trimming pared 6 bases from V and 4 bases from J, leaving 9 bases between. The CDR3 DNA reads TGTGCCAGCAGAGAACAGTTTAATGAAAAACTGTTTTTT. Protein sequence: CASREQFNEKLFF.

CDR3 region: CASSPTGQWNTEAFF. CDR3 DNA: TGTGCCAGCTCACCTACGGGACAGTGGAACACTGAAGCTTTCTTT. The rearrangement uses TRBV18 and TRBJ1-1; 7 nucleotides match TRBD1. This CDR3 region has 15 residues. Trimming cost V 3 bases and J 1 base; bases outside gene matches: 5. Germline CDR1 reads KGHSH; CDR2 reads LQKENI.

This clone was found once. This rearrangement joins TRBV15 to TRBJ2-5, with 8 bases that match TRBD1. In germline, CDR1 is LNHNV, CDR2 YYDKDF (reference sequence). Trimming cost V 1 base and J 4 bases; bases outside gene matches: 8. This CDR3 has 16 residues. The CDR3 protein is CATSRGQGLGLETQYF. The CDR3 bases are TGTGCCACCAGCAGAGGACAGGGGTTAGGGTTAGAGACCCAGTACTTC.

Comments on this clone: One end of the junction fails to match germline, which may point to a read error. This chain uses TRBV4-2 with TRBJ1-2; 10 positions match TRBD1. Germline-derived CDR1 and CDR2 are LGHNA and YNFKEQ. CDR3 length: 16 residues. CDR3 bases: TGTGCCAGCAGGCAAGGGGCCTCCGGGACAGGGGTCGGCTACACCTTC. Amino acids: CASRQGASGTGVGYTF.

This sequence joins TRBV7-2 and TRBJ2-3; 11 bases line up with TRBD2. The CDR3 totals 19 residues. V shed 5 bases and J 0 bases; nucleotides not matched to a gene: 13. Germline values: CDR1 SGHTA, CDR2 FQGNSA. The CDR3 is CASSRLSGGGRISTDTQYF. CDR3 nucleotides: TGTGCCAGCAGCAGACTTAGCGGGGGGGGAAGGATTAGCACAGATACGCAGTATTTT.

The chain recombines TRBV27 with TRBJ1-5; 7 nucleotides align to TRBD1. Germline V CDR1 and CDR2: MNHEY, SMNVEV (reference sequence). The CDR3 runs to 15 residues. The V and J ends lost 3 bases and 3 bases, in that order; junction bases with no gene match: 5. CDR3 bases: TGTGCCAGCAGTTTCGCAGGGGGATTCAATCAGCCCCAGCATTTT. Amino acid sequence: CASSFAGGFNQPQHF.

The chain recombines TRBV18 with TRBJ2-2; 9 nucleotides line up with TRBD1. Germline values: CDR1 KGHSH, CDR2 LQKENI. V lost 3 bases and J lost 5; bases outside the gene matches: 4. This CDR3 region has 15 residues. This chain's CDR3 is CASSPDRGRTGELFF. In DNA, the CDR3 is TGTGCCAGCTCACCCGACAGGGGGAGAACCGGGGAGCTGTTTTTT.

Here the CDR3 reads CASSRDSSYEQYF. For the CDR3, the DNA is TGTGCCAGCAGTAGGGACAGCTCCTACGAGCAGTACTTC. This rearrangement joins TRBV27 to TRBJ2-7; 7 nucleotides line up with TRBD1. The J segment lost 0 bases and the V segment lost 5 bases, leaving 1 base of the junction unmatched. Germline loops: CDR1 MNHEY, CDR2 SMNVEV (reference sequence). CDR3 length: 13 amino acids.

J is TRBJ2-2 and V is TRBV5-1; D gene uncertain. The CDR3 has 12 residues. Germline CDR1 SGHRS, CDR2 YFSETQ. V was clipped by 3 bases and J by 8 bases, with 8 bases between them. CDR3 amino acids: CASSWAPGELFF. The CDR3 nucleotides read TGCGCCAGCAGCTGGGCCCCAGGGGAGCTGTTTTTT.

V is TRBV27 and J is TRBJ2-7; TRBD2 aligns across 14 bases. CDR3 length equals 14 residues. Germline assignment: CDR1 MNHEY and CDR2 SMNVEV (reference sequence). V lost 8 bases and J lost 4; bases outside the gene matches: 4. For the CDR3, the DNA is TGTGCCAGCCGACTAGCGGGGGGGCCGTACGAGCAGTACTTC. Protein sequence: CASRLAGGPYEQYF.

The chain employs TRBV6-5 and TRBJ1-4; 8 bases match TRBD1. Germline values: CDR1 MNHEY, CDR2 SVGAGI. Trimming at V came to 2 bases and at J to 8 bases, leaving 10 bases not matched to a gene. CDR3 length: 16 amino acids. CDR3 protein: CASSYRQGLGREKLFF. Written as DNA, the CDR3 is TGTGCCAGCAGTTACCGACAGGGGCTGGGTCGGGAAAAACTGTTTTTT.

The J gene is TRBJ1-2, the V gene TRBV18, with 8 nucleotides matching TRBD1. V lost 4 bases to trimming and J lost 7 bases; unmatched junction nucleotides: 11. Germline-derived CDR1 and CDR2 are KGHSH and LQKENI. The CDR3 is 15 amino acids. The CDR3 region has the DNA TGTGCCAGCTCACGCCAGGGGGCGAGGGCCAGTGGCTACACCTTC. Protein sequence: CASSRQGARASGYTF.

The chain recombines TRBV19 with TRBJ2-2; 8 bases agree with TRBD2. Germline assignment: CDR1 LNHDA and CDR2 SQIVND (reference sequence). With V trimmed by 1 base and J by 5 bases, 12 bases remained unmatched. The CDR3 loop spans 18 amino acids. Here the CDR3 DNA reads TGTGCCAGTAGTATAGCGGCCGGGACTAGAAGACTGACCGGGGAGCTGTTTTTT. Translating it yields CASSIAAGTRRLTGELFF. Drawing the rest from reference TRBV19 and TRBJ2-2, the complete variable domain is DGGITQSPKYLFRKEGQNVTLSCEQNLNHDAMYWYRQDPGQGLRLIYYSQIVNDFQKGDIAEGYSVSREKKESFPLTVTSAQKNPTAFYLCASSIAAGTRRLTGELFFGEGSRLTVL.

The table lists this clone with a count of one. The chain couples TRBV28 to TRBJ1-5; D uncertain. This CDR3 has 15 residues. V lost 5 bases and J lost 7, with 18 bases in between. Germline V gene lookup returns CDR1 MDHEN and CDR2 SYDVKM. CDR3: CASSPPPEGSQPQHF. CDR3 DNA: TGTGCCAGCAGTCCCCCCCCCGAGGGCAGCCAGCCCCAGCATTTT.

This chain links TRBV5-5 with TRBJ2-3, with D maybe TRBD1 (6 bases). The CDR3 has 16 residues. With 3 bases removed from V and 4 bases from J, the gap between germline ends came to 18 bases. Germline CDR1 SGHKS, CDR2 YYEKEE (reference sequence). CDR3 DNA sequence: TGTGCCAGCAGCTGGGGGCCCGGCGCGCGTCCAGATACGCAGTATTTT. Residues: CASSWGPGARPDTQYF.

The chain joins TRBV2 to TRBJ1-5, with D uncertain. Trimming took off 0 bases at V and 2 bases at J, with 5 bases between the two ends. In germline, CDR1 is SNHLY, CDR2 FYNNEI. The CDR3 contains 14 residues. DNA of the CDR3: TGTGCCAGCAGTGAAGCGCCAGGCAATCAGCCCCAGCATTTT. Its translation: CASSEAPGNQPQHF.